Sequencing of this T cell receptor (beta chain) was carried out in a study of blood T cell repertoires in COVID-19. About the study: Collection of acute and convalescent COVID-19 samples took place in the United States, Italy and Spain.

Trimming shortened V by 2 bases and J by 1 base, and 13 bases separated the two germline ends. CDR1 and CDR2 (germline): SGHDT, YYEEEE. This CDR3 is 15 amino acids long. Participants spanned ages roughly 18 to 95 years and resided in 24 US areas. Which cohort a participant joined came from the clinical history participants gave. Authors' data handling: Scientists estimated how many nucleated cells there were by amplifying reference gene primers. Clones were sequenced by immunoSEQ multiplex PCR, and TCRdb holds only the in-frame ones, with some missing. The DNA was the basis for D and trimming; V, J and clone size are from that table. The sample shows about 200,000 clones, roughly 83% of them seen only once.

This TCR derives from a man aged 40-49 years with acute COVID-19. The chain carries TRBV5-6 and TRBJ2-7, with D possibly being TRBD1 (5 bases). The sequenced material came from PBMCs or T cells enriched from blood (not recorded which). CDR3 sequence: CASSFPTRASYEQYF. The DNA for the CDR3 is TGTGCCAGCAGCTTTCCGACCAGGGCTTCCTACGAGCAGTACTTC.